This T cell receptor (beta chain) was captured in a study of T cells in Graves' hyperthyroidism and ophthalmopathy. This sample holds PBMCs from roughly 10 ml fresh peripheral blood. The study's findings and limits: Researchers report that a 13 V-J model separated ophthalmopathy from stable hyperthyroidism. Appearing also in blood were most of the thyroid clonotypes expanded above 0.001. In validation, the model predicted ophthalmopathy. These predictions came a median roughly 6 months before onset.

Researchers took RNA transcripts and amplified the TCR beta CDR3 regions from them. HTBI primers were used for first-round RT-PCR of the TCR CDR3. MiXCR was run by TCRdb on the multiplex PCR reads, yielding one entry per CDR3 protein. This sample has around 350,000 distinct CDR3 sequences; approximately 20% occur once, and the top ten carry 3.7%. Of note for this clonotype: Its matching antigen is unknown.

V lost 4 bases and J lost 4, with 7 bases in between. The germline gives CDR1 SEHNR, CDR2 FQNEAQ (reference sequence). CDR3 length: 12 residues. V gene TRBV7-9 combines with J gene TRBJ1-2; D gene unclear. The sample comprised blood. This clonotype was obtained from a woman aged 18-29 years with Graves' hyperthyroidism. The CDR3, as DNA: TGTGCCAGCAGCTCAGTATCCTATGGCTACACCTTC. Its protein is CASSSVSYGYTF.